This T cell receptor beta chain comes out of a study of spatial heterogeneity in lung cancer. Study overall: Samples were donated by 72 untreated early-stage non-small cell lung cancer patients. When available, follow-up PBMC samples taken a median of around 25 months after resection were sequenced. As counted in raw reads, each unique TCR and UMI combination appeared more than ten times on average.

Trimming shortened V by 0 bases and J by 1 base, and 15 bases separated the two germline ends. Germline CDR1 is GTSNPN and CDR2 is SVGIG (reference sequence). The CDR3 is 16 amino acids. The time point denotes: blood at routine non-recurrence follow-up after resection. This clonotype was found many times. TCRdb re-called the 5' RACE reads through MiXCR, storing one row per CDR3 protein. The sample includes 45,000 to 55,000 distinct CDR3 sequences, approximately 12% of them seen just once. The chain employs TRBV30 and TRBJ1-1; D may be TRBD1 (6 bases). Material: PBMCs, obtained at follow-up. The clonotype comes from a male donor with early-stage non-small cell lung cancer. The CDR3, as DNA: TGTGCCTGGAGTGTGGGGGGGACAAAGTCGAACACTGAAGCTTTCTTT. As protein: CAWSVGGTKSNTEAFF.